This TCR beta chain is drawn from a study of blood T cell repertoires in COVID-19. Source study methods: Scientists estimated how many nucleated cells there were by amplifying reference gene primers. Only in-frame clones appear in the TCRdb table, and some are missing; sequencing was by immunoSEQ multiplex PCR. V and J calls and clone size follow that table, whereas D and trimming were derived from the DNA. The table records around 46,000 clones, roughly 88% of them present only once. This clone was seen a single time. V shed 3 bases and J shed 1 base, with 14 bases lying between them. The germline V gene encodes CDR1 MDHEN and CDR2 SYDVKM. This CDR3 is 16 amino acids long.

Sequenced: peripheral blood. The receptor was isolated from a man between 50 and 59 years old with acute or convalescent COVID-19. The V gene is TRBV28, the J gene TRBJ2-3; D remains ambiguous. The CDR3 here is CASSFRKLRRTDTQYF. DNA for the CDR3: TGTGCCAGCAGTTTTCGGAAACTACGACGCACAGATACGCAGTATTTT.